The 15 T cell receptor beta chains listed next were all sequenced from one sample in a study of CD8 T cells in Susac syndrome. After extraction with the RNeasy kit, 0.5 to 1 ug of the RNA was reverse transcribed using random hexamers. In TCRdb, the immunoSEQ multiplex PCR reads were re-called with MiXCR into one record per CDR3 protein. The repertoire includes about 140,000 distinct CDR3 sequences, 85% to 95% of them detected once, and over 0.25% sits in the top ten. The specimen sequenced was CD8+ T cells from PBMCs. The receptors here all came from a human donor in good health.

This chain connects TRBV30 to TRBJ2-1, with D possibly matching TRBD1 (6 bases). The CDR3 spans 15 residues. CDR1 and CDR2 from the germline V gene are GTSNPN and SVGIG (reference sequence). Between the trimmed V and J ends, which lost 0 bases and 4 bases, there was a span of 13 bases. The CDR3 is CAWSVEGGIYNEQFF. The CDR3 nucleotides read TGTGCCTGGAGTGTAGAAGGGGGAATTTACAATGAGCAGTTCTTC.

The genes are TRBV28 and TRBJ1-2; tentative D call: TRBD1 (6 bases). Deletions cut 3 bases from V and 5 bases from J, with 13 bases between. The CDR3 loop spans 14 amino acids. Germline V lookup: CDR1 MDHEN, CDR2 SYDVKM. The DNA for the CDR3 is TGTGCCAGCAGTTTCCGGGGGCGCCGGTATGGCTACACCTTC. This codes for CASSFRGRRYGYTF.

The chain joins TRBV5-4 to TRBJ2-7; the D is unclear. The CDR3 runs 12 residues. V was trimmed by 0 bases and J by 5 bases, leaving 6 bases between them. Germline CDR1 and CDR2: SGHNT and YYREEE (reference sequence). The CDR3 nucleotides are TGTGCCAGCAGCTTGGACAGTCACGAGCAGTACTTC. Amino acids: CASSLDSHEQYF. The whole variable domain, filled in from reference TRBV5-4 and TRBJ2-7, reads ETGVTQSPTHLIKTRGQQVTLRCSSQSGHNTVSWYQQALGQGPQFIFQYYREEENGRGNFPPRFSGLQFPNYSSELNVNALELDDSALYLCASSLDSHEQYFGPGTRLTVT.

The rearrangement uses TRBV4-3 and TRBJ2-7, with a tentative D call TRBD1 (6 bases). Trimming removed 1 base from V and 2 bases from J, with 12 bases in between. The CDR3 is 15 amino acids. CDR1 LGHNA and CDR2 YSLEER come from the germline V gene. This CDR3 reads CASSQGGDTAYEQYF. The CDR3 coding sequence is TGCGCCAGCAGCCAAGGAGGGGACACCGCCTACGAGCAGTACTTC.

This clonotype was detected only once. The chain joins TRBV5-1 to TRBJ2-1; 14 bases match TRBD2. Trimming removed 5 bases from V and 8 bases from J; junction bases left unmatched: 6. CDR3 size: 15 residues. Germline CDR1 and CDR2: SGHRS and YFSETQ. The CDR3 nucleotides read TGCGCCAGCAGTCTCGGGACTAGCGGGAGAGATGAGCAGTTCTTC. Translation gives CASSLGTSGRDEQFF.

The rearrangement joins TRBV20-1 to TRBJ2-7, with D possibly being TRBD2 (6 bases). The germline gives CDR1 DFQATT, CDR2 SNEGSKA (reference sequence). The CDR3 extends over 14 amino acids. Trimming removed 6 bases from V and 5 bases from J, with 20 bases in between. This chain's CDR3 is CSAPSAGRDHEQYF. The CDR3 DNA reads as TGCAGTGCCCCCTCAGCGGGCAGGGACCACGAGCAGTACTTC.

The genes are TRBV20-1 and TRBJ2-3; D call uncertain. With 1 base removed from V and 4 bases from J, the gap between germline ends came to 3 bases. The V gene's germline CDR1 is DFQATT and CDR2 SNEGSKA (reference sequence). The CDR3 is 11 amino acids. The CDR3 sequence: CSARVSDTQYF. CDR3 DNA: TGCAGTGCTAGAGTTTCAGATACGCAGTATTTT.

The CDR3 here is CASSLRRSAYNEQFF. CDR3 nucleotide sequence: TGTGCCAGCAGCCTCCGTCGTAGCGCCTACAATGAGCAGTTCTTC. V and J are TRBV13 and TRBJ2-1; D is possibly TRBD2 (5 bases). The CDR3 extends over 15 amino acids. V gave up 5 bases and J gave up 2 bases, with 13 bases separating them. CDR1 is PRHDT and CDR2 is FYEKMQ in the germline V gene (reference sequence).

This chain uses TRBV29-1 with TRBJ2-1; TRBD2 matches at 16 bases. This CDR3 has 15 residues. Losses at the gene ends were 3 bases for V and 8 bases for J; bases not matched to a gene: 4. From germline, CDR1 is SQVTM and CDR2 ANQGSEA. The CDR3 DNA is TGCAGCGTTGAGGGGACTAGCGGGAGGGGCGATGAGCAGTTCTTC. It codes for CSVEGTSGRGDEQFF.

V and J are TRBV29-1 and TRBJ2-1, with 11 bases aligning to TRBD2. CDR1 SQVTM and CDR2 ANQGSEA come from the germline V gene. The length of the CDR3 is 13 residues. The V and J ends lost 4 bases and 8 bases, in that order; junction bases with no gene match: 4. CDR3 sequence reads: CSVGLAGGYEQFF. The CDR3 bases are TGCAGCGTTGGTCTAGCGGGGGGATATGAGCAGTTCTTC.

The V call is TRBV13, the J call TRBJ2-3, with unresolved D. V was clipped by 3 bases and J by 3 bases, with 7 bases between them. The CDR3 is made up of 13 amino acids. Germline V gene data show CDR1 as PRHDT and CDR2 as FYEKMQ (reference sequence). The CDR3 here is CASSLRTTDTQYF. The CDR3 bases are TGTGCCAGCAGCTTGAGGACGACAGATACGCAGTATTTT.

CDR3 DNA sequence: TGTGCCAGCAGCGTAGGGTCTGGCCAGGGGGATTCCTACGAGCAGTACTTC. Protein sequence: CASSVGSGQGDSYEQYF. The gene calls are TRBV9 and TRBJ2-7; 7 nucleotides agree with TRBD1. Trimming removed 0 bases from V and 1 base from J; junction bases left unmatched: 10. Germline V lookup: CDR1 SGDLS, CDR2 YYNGEE. The CDR3 covers 17 residues.

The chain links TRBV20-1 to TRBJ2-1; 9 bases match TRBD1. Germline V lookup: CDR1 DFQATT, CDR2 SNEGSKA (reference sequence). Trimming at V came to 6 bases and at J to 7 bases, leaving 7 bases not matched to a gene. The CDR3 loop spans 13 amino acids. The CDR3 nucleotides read TGCAGTGCACCGGGACAGGGACGAAATGAGCAGTTCTTC. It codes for CSAPGQGRNEQFF.

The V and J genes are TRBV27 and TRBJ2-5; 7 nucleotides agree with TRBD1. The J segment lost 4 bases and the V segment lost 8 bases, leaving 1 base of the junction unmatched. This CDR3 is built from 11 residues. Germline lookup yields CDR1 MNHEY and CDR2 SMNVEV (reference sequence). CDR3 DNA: TGTGCCAGCCACAGGGGAGAGACCCAGTACTTC. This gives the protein CASHRGETQYF.

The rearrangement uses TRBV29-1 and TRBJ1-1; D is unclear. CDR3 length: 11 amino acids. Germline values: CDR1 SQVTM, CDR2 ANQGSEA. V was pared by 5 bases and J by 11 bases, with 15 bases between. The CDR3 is CSVPGRSAAFF. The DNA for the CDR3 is TGCAGCGTTCCAGGACGGTCGGCGGCTTTCTTT.